These 27 T cell receptor beta chains share one sample of origin, sequenced in a study of T cells in Graves' hyperthyroidism and ophthalmopathy. The CDR3 regions of TCR beta were amplified from RNA transcripts. The TCR CDR3 first-round RT-PCR relied on the HTBI primer set. One entry per CDR3 protein results from TCRdb running MiXCR on the multiplex PCR reads. This sample has under 650,000 distinct CDR3 sequences, with about 16% found just once. Sequenced material: blood. These receptor sequences come from a woman under 40 with Graves' hyperthyroidism.

The J gene is TRBJ2-7, the V gene TRBV7-2, with TRBD2 matching over 8 bases. This CDR3 region has 16 residues. V lost 5 bases, J lost 5 bases, and 14 bases stayed unmatched. Germline assignment: CDR1 SGHTA and CDR2 FQGNSA. The CDR3 nucleotides are TGTGCCAGCAGCCAAGATCGGTTAGCGGGAATCAACGAGCAGTACTTC. Translated: CASSQDRLAGINEQYF. Together with reference TRBV7-2 and TRBJ2-7, the CDR3 gives the full variable domain: GAGVSQSPSNKVTEKGKDVELRCDPISGHTALYWYRQSLGQGLEFLIYFQGNSAPDKSGLPSDRFSAERTGGSVSTLTIQRTQQEDSAVYLCASSQDRLAGINEQYFGPGTRLTVT.

This clonotype has more than one count but fewer than ten. For the CDR3, the DNA is TGCGCCAGCAGCAGCAATAGGGGGGTTAGCACAGATACGCAGTATTTT. Its protein product is CASSSNRGVSTDTQYF. V is TRBV5-1 and J is TRBJ2-3, with D perhaps matching TRBD1 or TRBD2 (6 bases each). V lost 4 bases and J 0 bases, leaving 15 bases between the germline ends. This CDR3 is built from 16 residues. Germline V gives CDR1 SGHRS, CDR2 YFSETQ.

This clonotype was recorded at least ten times. This chain uses TRBV13 with TRBJ2-3, with unresolved D. The CDR3 spans 13 residues. V dropped 4 bases and J dropped 3 bases, with 8 bases sitting between them. Germline CDR1 reads PRHDT; CDR2 reads FYEKMQ (reference sequence). This CDR3 reads CASSSRRTDTQYF. The CDR3 DNA sequence: TGTGCCAGCAGCTCACGACGGACAGATACGCAGTATTTT.

The chain employs TRBV7-9 and TRBJ1-4, with D perhaps TRBD1 (6 bases). Germline values: CDR1 SEHNR, CDR2 FQNEAQ (reference sequence). Trimming took off 3 bases at V and 2 bases at J, with 10 bases between the two ends. The CDR3 has 15 residues. The CDR3 DNA reads TGTGCCAGCAGCTTGCTAACAGGGACTAATGAAAAACTGTTTTTT. Residues: CASSLLTGTNEKLFF.

The chain uses TRBV12-3 or TRBV12-4 and TRBJ2-1; D gene uncertain. The CDR3 totals 12 residues. The ends were cut back, 6 bases at V and 7 bases at J, with 10 bases in the middle. CDR3 sequence: CASSYVRNEQFF. The CDR3 nucleotides are TGTGCCAGCAGCTACGTGCGAAATGAGCAGTTCTTC.

This clonotype was seen at least ten times. The V and J genes are TRBV5-5 and TRBJ2-7; D gene unclear. V lost 0 bases to trimming and J lost 6 bases, with 7 bases between them. The CDR3 covers 12 residues. The germline V gene encodes CDR1 SGHKS and CDR2 YYEKEE (reference sequence). CDR3 protein: CASSLERLEQYF. CDR3 nucleotides: TGTGCCAGCAGCTTGGAACGTCTCGAGCAGTACTTC.

This sequence joins TRBV2 and TRBJ1-5, with D possibly matching TRBD1 (5 bases). Trimming removed 6 bases from V and 2 bases from J, with 14 bases in between. CDR1 is SNHLY, CDR2 FYNNEI, per germline. The CDR3 is made up of 15 amino acids. CDR3 coding DNA: TGTGCCAGCAGACAGGACTTGAATCGCAATCAGCCCCAGCATTTT. Translating it yields CASRQDLNRNQPQHF. The full variable domain, with the rest looked up from reference TRBV2 and TRBJ1-5, is EPEVTQTPSHQVTQMGQEVILRCVPISNHLYFYWYRQILGQKVEFLVSFYNNEISEKSEIFDDQFSVERPDGSNFTLKIRSTKLEDSAMYFCASRQDLNRNQPQHFGDGTRLSIL.

This clonotype was found many times. The V and J genes are TRBV29-1 and TRBJ2-3; possible D gene TRBD1, 5 bases. Trimming took 6 bases from V and 0 from J, leaving 10 bases between them. CDR1 and CDR2 (germline): SQVTM, ANQGSEA. The CDR3 length is 13 residues. CDR3 sequence: CSVPQASTDTQYF. The CDR3 DNA sequence: TGCAGCGTCCCACAGGCTAGCACAGATACGCAGTATTTT.

In its sample, this clonotype was seen many times. The chain recombines TRBV7-2 with TRBJ2-3, with D maybe TRBD2 (6 bases). CDR1 SGHTA and CDR2 FQGNSA come from the germline V gene. Trimming stripped 5 bases from V and 0 bases from J, with 12 bases between. This CDR3 spans 15 amino acids. CDR3 sequence: CASSSSGISTDTQYF. CDR3 coding DNA: TGTGCCAGCAGCAGTAGCGGTATTAGCACAGATACGCAGTATTTT.

This clonotype was seen many times. The chain combines TRBV2 with TRBJ2-2, with D possibly TRBD1 on 6 matching bases. The germline gives CDR1 SNHLY, CDR2 FYNNEI. The CDR3 extends over 15 amino acids. With 6 bases removed from V and 6 bases from J, the gap between germline ends came to 17 bases. CDR3 residues: CASSPREGGSGELFF. Written as DNA, the CDR3 is TGTGCCAGCAGCCCCCGGGAAGGGGGATCCGGGGAGCTGTTTTTT.

This clonotype was counted many times. This chain links TRBV2 with TRBJ2-1; 8 bases line up with TRBD2. Germline V gene lookup returns CDR1 SNHLY and CDR2 FYNNEI. The length of the CDR3 is 15 residues. With 6 bases clipped from V and 2 bases from J, the junction kept 6 bases outside the gene matches. The chain's CDR3 is CASSQLAEPYNEQFF. In nucleotides, the CDR3 is TGTGCCAGCAGCCAACTAGCGGAGCCCTACAATGAGCAGTTCTTC. The variable domain in full, completed from reference TRBV2 and TRBJ2-1, reads EPEVTQTPSHQVTQMGQEVILRCVPISNHLYFYWYRQILGQKVEFLVSFYNNEISEKSEIFDDQFSVERPDGSNFTLKIRSTKLEDSAMYFCASSQLAEPYNEQFFGPGTRLTVL.

With respect to this clonotype: Lacking the conserved final phenylalanine or tryptophan, this CDR3 likely reflects a read error. The chain is built from TRBV20-1 and TRBJ1-6; no definite D call. CDR1 is DFQATT, CDR2 SNEGSKA, per germline (reference sequence). CDR3 length equals 15 residues. Trimming took 3 bases from V and 4 from J, leaving 13 bases between them. CDR3 in DNA: TGCAGTGCTAGGAAACAGAGACCTTATAATTCACCCCTCCACTCT. It translates to CSARKQRPYNSPLHS.

This clonotype was recorded many times. This rearrangement joins TRBV6-1 to TRBJ2-2; tentatively, D is TRBD2 (5 bases). The CDR3 covers 12 residues. Germline V gene data show CDR1 as MNHNS and CDR2 as SASEGT. Trimming cost V 6 bases and J 5 bases, with 7 bases left between them. The CDR3 sequence: CASSRTTGELFF. CDR3 bases: TGTGCCAGCAGCAGGACTACCGGGGAGCTGTTTTTT.

The chain carries TRBV6-1 and TRBJ1-2; weak D call: TRBD1 (5 bases). Deletions cut 7 bases from V and 2 bases from J, with 5 bases between. The CDR3 has 11 amino acids. Germline CDR1 and CDR2: MNHNS and SASEGT. CDR3 in amino acids: CASNRNYGYTF. CDR3 nucleotide sequence: TGTGCCAGCAACAGGAACTATGGCTACACCTTC.

Regarding this clonotype: A much more abundant neighbour one base away suggests this may be a read error. The chain employs TRBV5-6 and TRBJ2-7; D is undetermined. The J call could be wrong; TRBJ2-1 is a better fit for the DNA end. The CDR3 contains 13 residues. CDR1 and CDR2 (germline): SGHDT, YYEEEE. The CDR3 coding sequence is TGTGCCAGCAGCGCGATGCGGTCCTACGAGCAGTTCTTC. Its translation: CASSAMRSYEQFF.

The table lists this clonotype with a few counts. The chain recombines TRBV28 with TRBJ1-6; D not resolved. Germline V CDR1 and CDR2: MDHEN, SYDVKM. The CDR3 totals 16 residues. V lost 2 bases, J lost 9 bases, and 17 bases lay in between. CDR3 DNA sequence: TGTGCCAGCAGTTTAACGAGGCAGAGGCGAGGTTCACCCCTCCACTTT. It yields the protein CASSLTRQRRGSPLHF.

This clonotype was detected a few times. The chain links TRBV6-6 to TRBJ2-2, with 8 bases fitting TRBD1. CDR1 is MNHNY and CDR2 is SVGAGI in the germline V gene (reference sequence). The V gene end was trimmed by 2 bases and the J gene end by 2 bases; junction bases not matched to a gene: 1. This CDR3 is 15 amino acids long. The CDR3 sequence is CASSYPGGNTGELFF. The CDR3 DNA sequence: TGTGCCAGCAGTTACCCAGGGGGCAACACCGGGGAGCTGTTTTTT.

There are a few counts of this clonotype. The CDR3 nucleotides read TGTGCCAGCAGCCCAAACGAGGGGCACTACAATGAGCAGTTCTTC. Translated: CASSPNEGHYNEQFF. V is TRBV5-6 and J is TRBJ2-1, with D perhaps matching TRBD1 or TRBD2 (5 bases each). The CDR3 length is 15 residues. Trimming pared 4 bases from V and 3 bases from J, leaving 14 bases between. CDR1 is SGHDT, CDR2 YYEEEE, per germline. The whole variable domain, remainder taken from reference TRBV5-6 and TRBJ2-1, is DAGVTQSPTHLIKTRGQQVTLRCSPKSGHDTVSWYQQALGQGPQFIFQYYEEEERQRGNFPDRFSGHQFPNYSSELNVNALLLGDSALYLCASSPNEGHYNEQFFGPGTRLTVL.

This clonotype was seen many times. The rearrangement links TRBV12-3 or TRBV12-4 to TRBJ2-5; 10 nucleotides align to TRBD2. V trimming: 6 bases; J trimming: 5 bases; junction bases outside the gene matches: 6. This CDR3 contains 14 residues. The CDR3 loop reads CASRGLAAGETQYF. CDR3 coding DNA: TGTGCCAGCAGAGGACTAGCGGCGGGGGAGACCCAGTACTTC.

The table lists this clonotype with a count of one. The V gene is TRBV28, the J gene TRBJ2-5, with D unresolved. The CDR3 has 13 residues. The ends were cut back, 7 bases at V and 0 bases at J, with 9 bases in the middle. CDR1 MDHEN and CDR2 SYDVKM come from the germline V gene. The CDR3 spells CASTHFYQETQYF. The CDR3 nucleotides are TGTGCCAGCACCCACTTTTACCAAGAGACCCAGTACTTC. Filled out from reference TRBV28 and TRBJ2-5, the complete variable domain reads DVKVTQSSRYLVKRTGEKVFLECVQDMDHENMFWYRQDPGLGLRLIYFSYDVKMKEKGDIPEGYSVSREKKERFSLILESASTNQTSMYLCASTHFYQETQYFGPGTRLLVL.

The sample holds a few counts of this clonotype. This sequence joins TRBV20-1 and TRBJ1-1; D call uncertain. V gave up 6 bases and J gave up 3 bases, with 11 bases separating them. CDR3 size: 12 residues. Germline CDR1 DFQATT, CDR2 SNEGSKA (reference sequence). CDR3 coding DNA: TGCAGTGCGATAGGGTTGGACACTGAAGCTTTCTTT. Protein product: CSAIGLDTEAFF.

This clonotype was seen at least ten times. The V gene is TRBV5-1, the J gene TRBJ2-7; D ambiguous. This CDR3 has 13 residues. CDR1 and CDR2 (germline): SGHRS, YFSETQ. V was shortened by 6 bases and J by 7 bases, with 17 bases between the two germline ends. The CDR3 nucleotides read TGCGCCAGCACCTTCGATGGCTTGGGGGAGCAGTACTTC. Amino acids: CASTFDGLGEQYF.

The V call is TRBV29-1, the J call TRBJ1-1, with 8 nucleotides matching TRBD1. The CDR3 totals 12 residues. Germline V gene sequence: CDR1 SQVTM, CDR2 ANQGSEA. Unmatched junction bases numbered 3, after V lost 7 bases and J lost 2 bases. In DNA form, the CDR3 reads TGCAGCGGGGGGACAGGAAACACTGAAGCTTTCTTT. This sequence encodes CSGGTGNTEAFF.

This chain uses TRBV27 with TRBJ1-5, with D possibly matching TRBD1 (5 bases). Per the germline V gene, CDR1 is MNHEY and CDR2 is SMNVEV (reference sequence). The V end was cut by 5 bases, the J end by 4 bases, with 15 bases between. CDR3 length: 15 amino acids. The CDR3 DNA reads as TGTGCCAGCAGTCCCTTCGGGACGGGAAATCAGCCCCAGCATTTT. Protein sequence: CASSPFGTGNQPQHF.

This clonotype appeared a few times. The chain joins TRBV6-1 to TRBJ1-6, with D possibly matching TRBD1 (5 bases). The CDR3 runs 16 residues. Per germline, CDR1 MNHNS and CDR2 SASEGT. V lost 4 bases to trimming and J lost 5 bases, with 15 bases between them. CDR3 in amino acids: CASSGLLGRDNSPLHF. DNA for the CDR3: TGTGCCAGCAGTGGTTTATTGGGACGGGATAATTCACCCCTCCACTTT.

This clonotype was counted ten times or more. The rearrangement links TRBV28 to TRBJ1-2, with TRBD1 as a possible D gene (5 bases). Trimming left V 8 bases short and J 8 bases short, with 9 bases between. CDR3 length equals 10 residues. Germline-derived CDR1 and CDR2 are MDHEN and SYDVKM. CDR3: CASGANGYTF. In nucleotides, the CDR3 is TGTGCCAGCGGGGCGAACGGCTACACCTTC.

Remarks on this clonotype: A much larger clone is a single base away; this may be a read error. The genes are TRBV2 and TRBJ2-5; D perhaps matches TRBD2 (6 bases). Germline V gene data show CDR1 as SNHLY and CDR2 as FYNNEI. The CDR3 is made up of 15 amino acids. This chain's CDR3 is CASSLDSGSQEAQYF. CDR3 DNA sequence: TGTGCCAGCAGTCTAGATAGCGGATCCCAAGAGGCCCAGTACTTC.